The 5 T cell receptor beta chains below come from one sample, sequenced in a study of blood T cell repertoires in COVID-19. Assay: immunoSEQ multiplex PCR; the TCRdb copy retains only in-frame clones and omits some. The sample consists of 220,000 or so clones, approximately 82% of them appearing once. The sequenced material came from peripheral blood. These receptors originate from a woman older than 75 with acute or convalescent COVID-19.

The chain joins TRBV12-3 or TRBV12-4 to TRBJ1-5; D remains ambiguous. The CDR3 covers 12 residues. The V end lost 6 bases, the J end lost 4 bases, and 7 bases lay between the germline ends. DNA for the CDR3: TGTGCCAGCAGGCAGGATAATCAGCCCCAGCATTTT. Its translation is CASRQDNQPQHF.

The chain links TRBV6-5 to TRBJ2-5; 7 nucleotides match TRBD1. The CDR3 is 16 amino acids. With V trimmed by 2 bases and J by 1 base, 7 bases remained unmatched. Germline lookup yields CDR1 MNHEY and CDR2 SVGAGI. The CDR3 reads CASSYAGTAPQETQYF. The CDR3 nucleotides are TGTGCCAGCAGTTACGCTGGGACAGCCCCCCAAGAGACCCAGTACTTC.

This chain uses TRBV6-5 with TRBJ2-7, with D maybe TRBD2 (5 bases). V was pared by 2 bases and J by 7 bases, with 15 bases between. CDR3 length equals 14 residues. From germline, CDR1 is MNHEY and CDR2 SVGAGI. The CDR3 here is CASSYRAEAWEQYF. The CDR3 coding sequence is TGTGCCAGCAGTTACCGAGCGGAGGCTTGGGAGCAGTACTTC.

This chain links TRBV29-1 with TRBJ2-3, with D possibly TRBD2 on 6 matching bases. V shed 8 bases and J shed 5 bases, with 14 bases lying between them. The length of the CDR3 is 12 residues. CDR1 is SQVTM and CDR2 is ANQGSEA in the germline V gene. This CDR3 is CSLGGGGDTQYF. The CDR3 region has the DNA TGCAGCCTGGGGGGAGGCGGAGATACGCAGTATTTT.

This clone was seen a few times. The chain has TRBV3-1 (or the pseudogene TRBV3-2) and TRBJ1-3; a weak D match, TRBD1 (5 bases). Germline loops: CDR1 LGHDT, CDR2 YNNKEL (reference sequence). The CDR3 runs to 14 residues. V dropped 5 bases and J dropped 9 bases, with 17 bases sitting between them. Written as DNA, the CDR3 is TGTGCCAGCAGCTTACAGGTAGCGGTGGCCACCATATATTTT. Translation: CASSLQVAVATIYF.